In its sample, the clone carrying this T cell receptor (beta chain) was seen a few times. This sample was included in a study of tumor-infiltrating lymphocytes in oesophageal squamous cell carcinoma. The germline gives CDR1 LGHNA, CDR2 YNFKEQ. The CDR3 covers 12 residues. V was cut by 4 bases and J by 8 bases, with 8 bases left in between. Via MiXCR, TCRdb re-called the PCR reads, giving one row per CDR3 protein. The repertoire holds some 2,500 distinct CDR3 sequences, about 15% seen once, with about 29% in the top ten. Sequenced sample: esophageal tumor tissue. The chain combines TRBV4-2 with TRBJ1-4, with a possible D match to TRBD1 (5 bases). The receptor was isolated from a male donor with esophageal squamous cell carcinoma. The CDR3 DNA sequence: TGTGCCAGCAGCCCCGAGGGGGAAAAACTGTTTTTT. This gives the protein CASSPEGEKLFF.